These 20 T cell receptor beta chains were all obtained from the same sample, sequenced in a study of blood T cell repertoires in COVID-19. Profiled with immunoSEQ multiplex PCR; TCRdb holds only in-frame clones, not every one. The sample holds approximately 250,000 clones, 92% seen once. The sequenced material came from peripheral blood. Every receptor here comes from a man aged 30 to 39 with COVID-19, enrolled during active disease.

The V and J genes are TRBV10-3 and TRBJ2-7, with 7 bases lining up with TRBD2. Germline assignment: CDR1 ENHRY and CDR2 SYGVKD. V lost 6 bases, J lost 5 bases, and 10 bases stayed unmatched. The CDR3 contains 14 residues. The CDR3 region is CAISGGLAGDEQYF. The CDR3 DNA follows: TGTGCCATCAGCGGCGGGTTGGCGGGGGACGAGCAGTACTTC.

The chain combines TRBV25-1 with TRBJ2-1, with a weak D call TRBD2 (6 bases). Germline CDR1 is MGHDK and CDR2 is SYGVNS. V was shortened by 8 bases and J by 3 bases, with 17 bases between the two germline ends. CDR3 size: 15 residues. DNA for the CDR3: TGTGCCAGCGTACCGCGGGGTGCAAACTACAATGAGCAGTTCTTC. Protein: CASVPRGANYNEQFF. Using reference TRBV25-1 and TRBJ2-1 for the parts outside the CDR3, the full variable domain is EADIYQTPRYLVIGTGKKITLECSQTMGHDKMYWYQQDPGMELHLIHYSYGVNSTEKGDLSSESTVSRIRTEHFPLTLESARPSHTSQYLCASVPRGANYNEQFFGPGTRLTVL.

The chain combines TRBV10-3 with TRBJ2-3, with D possibly being TRBD1 (6 bases). Germline CDR1 and CDR2: ENHRY and SYGVKD. The V gene lost 0 bases and the J gene lost 5 bases, with 6 bases spanning the gap. The CDR3 is 13 residues long. CDR3 nucleotide sequence: TGTGCCATCAGTGAGTCGACAGGAGATACGCAGTATTTT. This sequence encodes CAISESTGDTQYF.

This CDR3 reads CASSERGRDRVMTEAFF. CDR3 coding DNA: TGTGCCAGCAGTGAAAGGGGAAGGGATCGGGTAATGACTGAAGCTTTCTTT. V usage is TRBV6-1 and J usage is TRBJ1-1; TRBD1 is a possible D gene (5 bases). Trimming removed 2 bases from V and 5 bases from J, with 21 bases in between. The CDR3 sequence is 17 residues long. Germline CDR1 and CDR2: MNHNS and SASEGT.

The rearrangement uses TRBV4-1 and TRBJ2-1; 7 nucleotides line up with TRBD2. Germline V lookup: CDR1 MGHRA, CDR2 YSYEKL. J was trimmed by 5 bases and V by 1 base; bases with no gene match: 17. There are 19 residues in the CDR3. The CDR3 loop is CASSQGGLKERGPDNEQFF. The CDR3 nucleotides read TGCGCCAGCAGCCAAGGGGGACTAAAGGAGCGGGGACCAGACAATGAGCAGTTCTTC.

The J gene is TRBJ2-2, the V gene TRBV5-5, with D hard to call. This CDR3 comprises 13 residues. Germline-derived CDR1 and CDR2 are SGHKS and YYEKEE (reference sequence). V was shortened by 4 bases and J by 1 base, with 5 bases between the two germline ends. Here the CDR3 DNA reads TGTGCCAGCAGCCTACTGAACACCGGGGAGCTGTTTTTT. It codes for CASSLLNTGELFF. Full variable domain (outside the CDR3, taken from reference TRBV5-5 and TRBJ2-2): DAGVTQSPTHLIKTRGQQVTLRCSPISGHKSVSWYQQVLGQGPQFIFQYYEKEERGRGNFPDRFSARQFPNYSSELNVNALLLGDSALYLCASSLLNTGELFFGEGSRLTVL.

The chain links TRBV19 to TRBJ1-2, with 7 positions matching TRBD1. The CDR3 has 14 amino acids. V dropped 10 bases and J dropped 2; count of bases not matched to a gene: 10. Germline V gene lookup returns CDR1 LNHDA and CDR2 SQIVND (reference sequence). The CDR3 is CATLPMTGNYGYTF. The CDR3, as DNA: TGTGCCACCCTGCCGATGACAGGGAACTATGGCTACACCTTC.

In this sample, this clone turned up once. The chain uses TRBV19 and TRBJ1-4, with TRBD1 matching 7 bases. The CDR3 consists of 15 residues. Germline trimming cut 6 bases from V and 7 bases from J; bases unmatched to any gene: 11. The V gene's germline CDR1 is LNHDA and CDR2 SQIVND (reference sequence). In nucleotides, the CDR3 is TGTGCCAGTAGCCGTACACAGGGGTCGGGTGAAAAACTGTTTTTT. Translation: CASSRTQGSGEKLFF.

The genes are TRBV19 and TRBJ1-5; unclear D gene. CDR3 size: 17 residues. CDR1 and CDR2 (germline): LNHDA, SQIVND (reference sequence). Trimming cost V 3 bases and J 0 bases, with 15 bases left between them. CDR3 sequence (DNA): TGTGCCAGTAGTATCCCCGGACTTTTGTATAGCAATCAGCCCCAGCATTTT. It codes for CASSIPGLLYSNQPQHF.

The chain couples TRBV20-1 to TRBJ2-7; 7 bases are shared with TRBD1. The CDR3 sequence is 11 residues long. V trimming: 4 bases; J trimming: 6 bases; junction bases outside the gene matches: 3. Germline CDR1 and CDR2: DFQATT and SNEGSKA (reference sequence). The CDR3 coding sequence is TGCAGTGCTACACAGGGGACCGAGCAGTACTTC. It translates to CSATQGTEQYF.

The chain has TRBV6-5 and TRBJ1-1, with TRBD1 matching 8 bases. After removal of 8 bases from V and 1 base from J, the junction contained 6 bases not matched to a gene. CDR3 length equals 14 residues. Germline CDR1 is MNHEY and CDR2 is SVGAGI. The CDR3 reads CASLRGQGNTEAFF. The DNA of the CDR3 is TGTGCCAGCTTGCGAGGACAGGGGAACACTGAAGCTTTCTTT.

Concerning this clone itself: One end of the junction is discordant with germline, which a read error may explain. The CDR3 DNA reads as TGTGCCAGCAGTGACGTAAGAGGACAGGCCTTT. It yields the protein CASSDVRGQAF. This chain uses TRBV6-1 with TRBJ1-1, with 7 bases that match TRBD1. Germline assignment: CDR1 MNHNS and CDR2 SASEGT. The CDR3 totals 11 residues.

In DNA, the CDR3 is TGTGCCAGTAGTATAGACCTTAGGGACAGCCAGCCCCAGCATTTT. Translating it yields CASSIDLRDSQPQHF. V and J are TRBV19 and TRBJ1-5; 7 bases fit TRBD1. V was pared by 0 bases and J by 7 bases, with 6 bases of the junction left unmatched. This CDR3 contains 15 residues. The V gene's germline CDR1 is LNHDA and CDR2 SQIVND (reference sequence).

The chain employs TRBV6-5 and TRBJ2-7; D gene unclear. Germline lookup yields CDR1 MNHEY and CDR2 SVGAGI. The CDR3 is 15 residues long. The V gene lost 0 bases and the J gene lost 3 bases, with 12 bases spanning the gap. In DNA form, the CDR3 reads TGTGCCAGCAGTTACTCTAGCCCTCCAAACTACGAGCAGTACTTC. It is translated as CASSYSSPPNYEQYF.

The rearrangement joins TRBV5-5 to TRBJ1-5; D not resolved. The CDR3 has 16 residues. V shed 4 bases and J shed 4 bases, with 18 bases lying between them. Germline CDR1 SGHKS, CDR2 YYEKEE (reference sequence). The CDR3 here is CASSPRTGEWNQPQHF. The DNA of the CDR3 is TGTGCCAGCAGCCCTAGGACGGGAGAATGGAATCAGCCCCAGCATTTT.

The chain has TRBV9 and TRBJ1-2; D not resolved. The ends were cut back, 3 bases at V and 7 bases at J, with 19 bases in the middle. The germline CDR1 and CDR2 sequences are SGDLS and YYNGEE. This CDR3 contains 15 residues. The CDR3 protein is CASSASILVGIGYTF. Here the CDR3 DNA reads TGTGCCAGCAGCGCCTCTATCCTCGTCGGGATTGGCTACACCTTC.

The CDR3 DNA reads as TGTGCCAGTGTCCCCAACAGGGGGACTCACACCTTC. Translation: CASVPNRGTHTF. The chain couples TRBV19 to TRBJ1-2, with TRBD1 identical over 8 bases. The CDR3 extends over 12 amino acids. Per the germline V gene, CDR1 is LNHDA and CDR2 is SQIVND (reference sequence). The ends lost 8 bases at V and 12 bases at J; junction bases unmatched: 11.

This chain connects TRBV19 to TRBJ2-7; 10 nucleotides line up with TRBD1. The ends lost 8 bases at V and 3 bases at J; junction bases unmatched: 10. There are 15 residues in the CDR3. CDR1 and CDR2 (germline): LNHDA, SQIVND (reference sequence). CDR3 sequence reads: CASGPGQGHRYEQYF. CDR3 bases: TGTGCCAGTGGTCCGGGACAGGGGCATCGCTACGAGCAGTACTTC. Complete variable domain (other parts from reference TRBV19 and TRBJ2-7): DGGITQSPKYLFRKEGQNVTLSCEQNLNHDAMYWYRQDPGQGLRLIYYSQIVNDFQKGDIAEGYSVSREKKESFPLTVTSAQKNPTAFYLCASGPGQGHRYEQYFGPGTRLTVT.

The chain employs TRBV5-1 and TRBJ2-1; 16 bases agree with TRBD2. The CDR3 covers 17 residues. Unmatched junction bases numbered 8, after V lost 4 bases and J lost 7 bases. Per the germline V gene, CDR1 is SGHRS and CDR2 is YFSETQ. The DNA of the CDR3 is TGCGCCAGCAGCCGAGTCACGGGACTAGCGGGGGGGAATGAGCAGTTCTTC. This sequence encodes CASSRVTGLAGGNEQFF.

V and J are TRBV28 and TRBJ1-5; D call uncertain. The CDR3 has 15 amino acids. Germline loops: CDR1 MDHEN, CDR2 SYDVKM. The V end was cut by 3 bases, the J end by 0 bases, with 9 bases between. As DNA, the CDR3 is TGTGCCAGCAGTTTTCGGGTAAATAGCAATCAGCCCCAGCATTTT. Translated, it gives CASSFRVNSNQPQHF.